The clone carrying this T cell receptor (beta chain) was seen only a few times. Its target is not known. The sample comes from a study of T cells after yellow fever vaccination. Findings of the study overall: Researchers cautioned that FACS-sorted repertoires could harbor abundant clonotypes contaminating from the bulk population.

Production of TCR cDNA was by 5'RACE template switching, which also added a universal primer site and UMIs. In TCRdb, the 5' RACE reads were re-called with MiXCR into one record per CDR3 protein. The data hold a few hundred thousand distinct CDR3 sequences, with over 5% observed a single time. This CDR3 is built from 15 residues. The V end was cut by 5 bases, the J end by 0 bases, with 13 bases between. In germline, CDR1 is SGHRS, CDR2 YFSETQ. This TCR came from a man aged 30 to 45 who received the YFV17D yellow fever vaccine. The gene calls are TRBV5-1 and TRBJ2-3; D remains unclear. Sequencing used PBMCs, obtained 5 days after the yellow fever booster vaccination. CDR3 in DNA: TGCGCCAGCAGGAGAGATATGACTAGCACAGATACGCAGTATTTT. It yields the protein CASRRDMTSTDTQYF.